A single sample is the source of the 9 T cell receptor beta chains below, sequenced in a study of CD4 T cells in relation to SARS-CoV-2 and coronaviruses (dated by TCRdb to the early 2020s). CD4+ T cells from unexposed donors were collected before the COVID-19 pandemic (2011-2018). After less than 13 days of culture, CD4+ T cells were isolated with the EasySep CD4+ T cell isolation kit. Their recognized antigens are unknown. To prepare the library, the immunoSEQ multiplex PCR assay was applied. Held by TCRdb, this immuneACCESS table contains in-frame sequences only and omits some clones. Under half of the omission traces to an unresolved V gene where checked; the cause of the rest is unknown. Counted in this sample were about 26,000 clones; about three quarters of them appeared once. Around 9.3% of the sample comes from the top ten. Sequencing was performed on CD4+ T cells from PBMCs, cultured in vitro. The origin of the receptors is a human donor in good health.

The chain carries TRBV5-1 and TRBJ2-7; 14 nucleotides agree with TRBD2. The germline gives CDR1 SGHRS, CDR2 YFSETQ. The CDR3 has 24 residues. Trimming removed 0 bases from V and 5 bases from J; junction bases left unmatched: 28. As DNA, the CDR3 is TGCGCCAGCAGCTTGGCCCGGCATCCTTTCATTGGCCGCGGGACTAGCGGGAGTCGCGACGAGCAGTACTTC. Its protein product is CASSLARHPFIGRGTSGSRDEQYF.

V usage is TRBV19 and J usage is TRBJ1-5; 8 bases match TRBD1. The V gene's germline CDR1 is LNHDA and CDR2 SQIVND (reference sequence). The trim removed 5 bases at V and 3 bases at J, leaving 6 bases unmatched. This CDR3 is 15 amino acids long. The CDR3: CASSAWTGNNQPQHF. In nucleotides, the CDR3 is TGTGCCAGTAGTGCCTGGACAGGGAACAATCAGCCCCAGCATTTT.

This chain links TRBV25-1 with TRBJ2-1; weak D call: TRBD2 (5 bases). This CDR3 comprises 14 residues. CDR1 and CDR2 from the germline V gene are MGHDK and SYGVNS. The V gene lost 6 bases and the J gene lost 6 bases, with 15 bases spanning the gap. The CDR3 DNA reads TGTGCCAGCAGCAAACCTTTTCGGGGCAATGAGCAGTTCTTC. It specifies CASSKPFRGNEQFF.

The J gene is TRBJ1-5, the V gene TRBV7-2, with D possibly TRBD1 on 6 matching bases. Germline CDR1 is SGHTA and CDR2 is FQGNSA. The CDR3 totals 16 residues. V was trimmed by 0 bases and J by 0 bases, leaving 9 bases between them. The CDR3 spells CASSLAGGYSNQPQHF. The CDR3 DNA reads TGTGCCAGCAGCTTAGCGGGGGGCTATAGCAATCAGCCCCAGCATTTT.

The gene calls are TRBV9 and TRBJ2-5, with 7 bases aligning to TRBD1. In germline, CDR1 is SGDLS, CDR2 YYNGEE. CDR3 length equals 14 residues. Unmatched junction bases numbered 7, after V lost 3 bases and J lost 5 bases. This CDR3 is CASSAPAGGETQYF. The CDR3, as DNA: TGTGCCAGCAGCGCTCCGGCAGGGGGTGAGACCCAGTACTTC.

In its sample, this clone was seen once. The J gene is TRBJ1-6, the V gene TRBV30; TRBD1 agrees at 10 bases. This CDR3 spans 13 amino acids. Looked up from germline, CDR1 is GTSNPN and CDR2 is SVGIG (reference sequence). The V and J ends lost 8 bases and 5 bases, in that order; junction bases with no gene match: 3. The CDR3 here is CARDRGDNSPLHF. The CDR3 DNA reads as TGTGCCCGGGACAGGGGTGATAATTCACCCCTCCACTTT.

This clone came up once. The chain couples TRBV19 to TRBJ1-1; D is uncertain. This CDR3 has 13 residues. The V gene lost 1 base and the J gene lost 7 bases, with 10 bases spanning the gap. In germline, CDR1 is LNHDA, CDR2 SQIVND (reference sequence). CDR3 residues: CASSIGRKFEAFF. The CDR3 DNA reads as TGTGCCAGTAGTATAGGGAGAAAATTTGAAGCTTTCTTT.

The chain recombines TRBV7-2 with TRBJ1-2; 7 nucleotides align to TRBD1. With 4 bases clipped from V and 2 bases from J, the junction kept 13 bases outside the gene matches. Germline-derived CDR1 and CDR2 are SGHTA and FQGNSA. The CDR3 extends over 17 amino acids. The CDR3 protein is CASSSQGLRVLNYGYTF. As DNA, the CDR3 is TGTGCCAGCAGCTCACAGGGGCTTCGGGTTCTCAACTATGGCTACACCTTC. Filled out from reference TRBV7-2 and TRBJ1-2, the complete variable domain reads GAGVSQSPSNKVTEKGKDVELRCDPISGHTALYWYRQSLGQGLEFLIYFQGNSAPDKSGLPSDRFSAERTGGSVSTLTIQRTQQEDSAVYLCASSSQGLRVLNYGYTFGSGTRLTVV.

The CDR3 DNA follows: TGCAGCGTTGAAGATCTAGGAGGGAGGCCATATGGCTACACCTTC. Its protein is CSVEDLGGRPYGYTF. V is TRBV29-1 and J is TRBJ1-2; D not certain. This CDR3 region has 15 residues. The V and J ends lost 0 bases and 5 bases respectively, with 16 bases between them. Germline CDR1 SQVTM, CDR2 ANQGSEA.